Listed here are 4 T cell receptor beta chains from one sample, sequenced in a study of tumor and adjacent non-tumor tissue in lung cancer. RNA was extracted from bulk tissue without any cell sorting. This non-tumor lung sample came from over 3 cm beyond the tumor edge. A modified ARM-PCR protocol with three rounds of nested PCR amplified TCRbeta. TCRdb fed the multiplex PCR reads into MiXCR, producing one record per CDR3 protein. The table shows more than 75,000 distinct CDR3 sequences, with roughly 78% occurring only once. Sample: distant non-tumor lung tissue. These TCRs come from a man aged 60 to 75 with small cell lung cancer.

Comments on this clonotype: A much larger clone is a single base away; this may be a read error. V is TRBV7-8 and J is TRBJ2-7, with unresolved D. Germline-derived CDR1 and CDR2 are SGHVS and FQNEAQ. V gave up 1 base and J gave up 4 bases, with 17 bases separating them. There are 16 residues in the CDR3. The CDR3 coding sequence is TGTGCCAGCAGCTTAGTGCCTAACGGGTACACTTACGAGCAGTACTTC. Translating gives CASSLVPNGYTYEQYF. The full variable domain, its missing parts supplied by reference TRBV7-8 and TRBJ2-7, is GAGVSQSPRYKVAKRGQDVALRCDPISGHVSLFWYQQALGQGPEFLTYFQNEAQLDKSGLPSDRFFAERPEGSVSTLKIQRTQQEDSAVYLCASSLVPNGYTYEQYFGPGTRLTVT.

As to this clonotype: The conserved final phenylalanine or tryptophan is absent from the CDR3, which likely points to a read error. The chain carries TRBV6-2 or TRBV6-3 and TRBJ2-7, with a weak D call TRBD2 (5 bases). The CDR3 is 14 amino acids. The ends were cut back, 7 bases at V and 7 bases at J, with 20 bases in the middle. Germline V lookup: CDR1 MNHEY, CDR2 SVGEGT. CDR3 coding DNA: TGTGCCAGCAAGATAGCGAGAGTCCCTATGGAGCAGTACTCC. Protein product: CASKIARVPMEQYS.

The table lists this clonotype with a count of one. At one end, the junction sequence differs from germline, possibly due to a read error. V and J are TRBV4-1 and TRBJ2-1; D gene ambiguous. Germline V gene data show CDR1 as MGHRA and CDR2 as YSYEKL. CDR3 size: 14 residues. CDR3 sequence: CASSQEASTGEQFF. The CDR3 DNA sequence: TGCGCCAGTAGCCAAGAAGCGAGTACCGGCGAGCAGTTCTTC.

On this clonotype itself: Since no conserved phenylalanine or tryptophan closes the CDR3, a read error is the likely cause. The J gene is TRBJ2-2, the V gene TRBV10-3; D is unclear. This CDR3 spans 16 amino acids. The V end was cut by 3 bases, the J end by 4 bases, with 15 bases between. Germline CDR1 is ENHRY and CDR2 is SYGVKD. The chain's CDR3 is CAISEGLHRSTGELFL. The CDR3 coding sequence is TGTGCCATCAGTGAAGGGCTTCATCGGAGCACCGGGGAGCTGTTTCTT.